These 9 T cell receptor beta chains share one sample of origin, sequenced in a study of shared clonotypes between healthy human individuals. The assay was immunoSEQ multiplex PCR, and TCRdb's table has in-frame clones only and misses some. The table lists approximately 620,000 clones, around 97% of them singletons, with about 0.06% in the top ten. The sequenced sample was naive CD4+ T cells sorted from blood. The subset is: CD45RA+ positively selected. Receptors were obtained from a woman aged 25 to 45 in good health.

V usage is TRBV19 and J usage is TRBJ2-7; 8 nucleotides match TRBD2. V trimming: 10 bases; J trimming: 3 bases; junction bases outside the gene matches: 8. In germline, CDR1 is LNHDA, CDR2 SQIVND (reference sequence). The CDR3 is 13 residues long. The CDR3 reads CATSGGNIYEQYF. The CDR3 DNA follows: TGTGCCACCTCGGGAGGGAATATCTACGAGCAGTACTTC.

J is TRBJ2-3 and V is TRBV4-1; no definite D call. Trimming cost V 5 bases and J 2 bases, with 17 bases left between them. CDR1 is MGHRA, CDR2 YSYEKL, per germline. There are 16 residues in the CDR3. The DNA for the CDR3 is TGCGCCAGCAGCACCAGACCATTGCCTTTCACAGATACGCAGTATTTT. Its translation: CASSTRPLPFTDTQYF.

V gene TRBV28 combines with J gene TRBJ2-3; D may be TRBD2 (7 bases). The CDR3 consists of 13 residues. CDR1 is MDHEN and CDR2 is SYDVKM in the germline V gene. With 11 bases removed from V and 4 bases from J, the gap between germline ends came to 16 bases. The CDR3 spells CASGGGEADTQYF. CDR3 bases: TGTGCCTCAGGAGGGGGGGAGGCAGATACGCAGTATTTT.

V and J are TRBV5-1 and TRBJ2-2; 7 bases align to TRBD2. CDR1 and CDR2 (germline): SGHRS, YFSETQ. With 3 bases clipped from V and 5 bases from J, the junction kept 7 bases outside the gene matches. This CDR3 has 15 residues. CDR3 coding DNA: TGCGCCAGCAGCTGGGGACTAACAGAAACCGGGGAGCTGTTTTTT. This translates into CASSWGLTETGELFF.

This CDR3 reads CASRRQGEETQYF. The CDR3 DNA sequence: TGCGCCAGCAGAAGGCAGGGGGAAGAGACCCAGTACTTC. This rearrangement joins TRBV10-2 to TRBJ2-5, with 7 bases aligning to TRBD1. This CDR3 region has 13 residues. Germline trimming cut 6 bases from V and 3 bases from J; bases unmatched to any gene: 4. The germline V gene has CDR1 WSHSY and CDR2 SAAADI.

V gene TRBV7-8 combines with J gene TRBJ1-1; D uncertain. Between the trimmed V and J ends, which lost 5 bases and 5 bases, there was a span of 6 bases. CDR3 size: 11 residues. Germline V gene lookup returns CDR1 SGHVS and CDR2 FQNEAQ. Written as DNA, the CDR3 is TGTGCCAGCAGCCCACAAACTGAAGCTTTCTTT. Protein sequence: CASSPQTEAFF.

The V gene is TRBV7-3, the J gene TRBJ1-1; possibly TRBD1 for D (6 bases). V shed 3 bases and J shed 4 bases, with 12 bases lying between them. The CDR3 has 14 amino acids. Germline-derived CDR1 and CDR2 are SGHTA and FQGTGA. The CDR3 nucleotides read TGTGCCAGCAGCTTCGGGGGCGGTAGCACTGAAGCTTTCTTT. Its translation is CASSFGGGSTEAFF.

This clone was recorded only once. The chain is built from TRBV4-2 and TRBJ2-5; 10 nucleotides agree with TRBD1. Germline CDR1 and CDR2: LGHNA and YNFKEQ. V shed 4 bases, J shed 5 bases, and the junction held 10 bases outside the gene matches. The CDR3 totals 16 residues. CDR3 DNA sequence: TGTGCCAGCAGCCCACCCGGGACAGGGGTTAGGGAGACCCAGTACTTC. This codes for CASSPPGTGVRETQYF.

The CDR3 region has the DNA TGTGCCAGCAGTTACTCTTTTACTAGCGGGAAGAATGAGCAGTTCTTC. This codes for CASSYSFTSGKNEQFF. This chain joins TRBV6-5 and TRBJ2-1; 10 bases align to TRBD2. Germline assignment: CDR1 MNHEY and CDR2 SVGAGI. Losses at the gene ends were 0 bases for V and 7 bases for J; bases not matched to a gene: 6. This CDR3 spans 16 amino acids.